A single sample gave rise to the 5 T cell receptor beta chains below, sequenced in a study of T cell responses to AZD1222 COVID-19 vaccine. Data came from immunoSEQ multiplex PCR; TCRdb stores just in-frame clones and leaves some out. The sample lists some 150,000 clones, approximately 88% seen once, with roughly 2% in the top ten. Sequences were derived from peripheral blood, sampled on day 0 of AZD1222 vaccination. The receptors originated from an adult in good health.

The chain is built from TRBV9 and TRBJ2-5, with a possible D match to TRBD1 (5 bases). V lost 0 bases and J 1 base, leaving 7 bases between the germline ends. The germline CDR1 and CDR2 sequences are SGDLS and YYNGEE. The CDR3 spans 14 residues. The CDR3 region has the DNA TGTGCCAGCAGCGTAGGGCAGGGCCAAGAGACCCAGTACTTC. Translated, it gives CASSVGQGQETQYF.

This chain joins TRBV28 and TRBJ2-1, with no clear D. The CDR3 totals 15 residues. Trimming stripped 2 bases from V and 2 bases from J, with 10 bases between. Germline CDR1 reads MDHEN; CDR2 reads SYDVKM. The CDR3 spells CASSLNEEPYNEQFF. In DNA, the CDR3 is TGTGCCAGCAGTTTAAACGAAGAACCCTACAATGAGCAGTTCTTC.

The chain combines TRBV12-3 or TRBV12-4 with TRBJ1-2; 7 bases map to TRBD1. CDR3 length: 12 residues. The ends lost 3 bases at V and 8 bases at J; junction bases unmatched: 3. The CDR3 DNA reads TGTGCCAGCAGTTTGACAGGGAAAGGCTACACCTTC. Translation: CASSLTGKGYTF.

This chain uses TRBV10-3 with TRBJ2-3, with D possibly being TRBD1 or TRBD2 (6 bases each). The germline V gene encodes CDR1 ENHRY and CDR2 SYGVKD. The V gene lost 0 bases and the J gene lost 3 bases, with 13 bases spanning the gap. The CDR3 length is 16 residues. CDR3 region: CAISESLGGVTDTQYF. CDR3 nucleotide sequence: TGTGCCATCAGTGAGTCCCTCGGGGGCGTTACAGATACGCAGTATTTT.

This sequence joins TRBV6-5 and TRBJ2-3; D tentatively fits TRBD1 or TRBD2 (5 bases each). CDR3 length equals 15 residues. The germline V gene has CDR1 MNHEY and CDR2 SVGAGI. V was pared by 4 bases and J by 6 bases, with 17 bases between. The CDR3 DNA sequence: TGTGCCAGCAGTTTGGGGGTTTCGACACAGGATACGCAGTATTTT. The encoded protein is CASSLGVSTQDTQYF.